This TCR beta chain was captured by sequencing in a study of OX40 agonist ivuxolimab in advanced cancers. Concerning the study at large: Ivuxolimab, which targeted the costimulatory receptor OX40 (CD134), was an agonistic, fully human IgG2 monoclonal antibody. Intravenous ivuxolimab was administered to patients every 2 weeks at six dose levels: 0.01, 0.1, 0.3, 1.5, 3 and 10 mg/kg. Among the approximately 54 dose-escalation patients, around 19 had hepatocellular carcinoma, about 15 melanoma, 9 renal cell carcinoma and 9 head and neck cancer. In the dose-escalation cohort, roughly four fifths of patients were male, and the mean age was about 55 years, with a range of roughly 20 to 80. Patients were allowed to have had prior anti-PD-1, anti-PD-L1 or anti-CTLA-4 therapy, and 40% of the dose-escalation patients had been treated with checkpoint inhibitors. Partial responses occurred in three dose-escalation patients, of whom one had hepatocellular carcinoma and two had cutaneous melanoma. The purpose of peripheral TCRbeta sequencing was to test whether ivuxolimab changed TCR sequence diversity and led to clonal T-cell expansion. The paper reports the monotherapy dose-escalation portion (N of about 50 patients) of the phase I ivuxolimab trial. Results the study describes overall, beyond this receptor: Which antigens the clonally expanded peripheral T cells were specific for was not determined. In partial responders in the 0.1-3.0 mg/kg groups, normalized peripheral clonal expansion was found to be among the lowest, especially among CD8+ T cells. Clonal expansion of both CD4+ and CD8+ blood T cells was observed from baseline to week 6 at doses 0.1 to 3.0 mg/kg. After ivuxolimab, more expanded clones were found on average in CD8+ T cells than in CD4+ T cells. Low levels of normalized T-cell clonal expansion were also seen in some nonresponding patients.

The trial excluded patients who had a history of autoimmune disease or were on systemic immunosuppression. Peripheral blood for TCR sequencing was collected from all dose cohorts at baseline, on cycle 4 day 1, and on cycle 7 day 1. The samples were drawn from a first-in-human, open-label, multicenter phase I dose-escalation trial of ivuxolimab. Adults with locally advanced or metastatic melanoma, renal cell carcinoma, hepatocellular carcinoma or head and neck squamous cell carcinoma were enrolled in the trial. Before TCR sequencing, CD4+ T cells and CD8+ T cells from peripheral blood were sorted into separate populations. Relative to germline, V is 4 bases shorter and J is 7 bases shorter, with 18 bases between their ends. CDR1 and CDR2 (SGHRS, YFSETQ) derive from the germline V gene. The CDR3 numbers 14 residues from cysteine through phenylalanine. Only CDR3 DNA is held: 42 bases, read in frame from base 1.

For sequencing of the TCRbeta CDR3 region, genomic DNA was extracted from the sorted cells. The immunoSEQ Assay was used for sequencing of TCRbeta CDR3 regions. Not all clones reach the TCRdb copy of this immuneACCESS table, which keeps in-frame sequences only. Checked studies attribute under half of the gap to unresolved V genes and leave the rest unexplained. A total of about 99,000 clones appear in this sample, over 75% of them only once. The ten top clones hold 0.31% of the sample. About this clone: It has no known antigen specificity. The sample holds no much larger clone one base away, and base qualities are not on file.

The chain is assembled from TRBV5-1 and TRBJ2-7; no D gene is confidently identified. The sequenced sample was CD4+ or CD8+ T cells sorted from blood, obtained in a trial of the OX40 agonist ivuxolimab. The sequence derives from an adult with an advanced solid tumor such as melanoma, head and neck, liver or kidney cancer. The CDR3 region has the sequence CASSPTRPTGEQYF. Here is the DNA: TGCGCCAGCAGCCCGACCCGACCAACGGGTGAGCAGTACTTC.